This TCR beta chain was identified during a study of cytomegalovirus exposure and HLA in healthy donors. Primers for the PCR totalled 60 Vbeta and 13 Jbeta. The table came from immunoSEQ multiplex PCR; TCRdb's copy has only in-frame clones and leaves some out. The sample has about 100,000 clones; about three quarters are singletons. Trimming pared 0 bases from V and 3 bases from J, leaving 5 bases between. CDR1 and CDR2 from the germline V gene are MNHEY and SMNVEV (reference sequence). The CDR3 has 13 residues. The V gene is TRBV27, the J gene TRBJ1-2; D remains ambiguous. The receptor was derived from a man younger than 40 in good health and CMV-seronegative. Sequencing was done on a sample of PBMCs. CDR3 loop: CASSLSGDYGYTF. The DNA of the CDR3 is TGTGCCAGCAGTTTATCCGGGGACTATGGCTACACCTTC.